This TCR beta chain was sequenced for a study of regulatory T cells in long-lasting Graves disease. Regarding the study as a whole: The persistent group shared about 2,700 public clonotypes, more than the roughly 970 shared by new patients. Favoring TRBV28, TRBJ1-2 and TRBJ2-5 was a feature seen in persistent disease.

This clonotype was counted a few times. Its antigen is unknown. Per germline, CDR1 GTSNPN and CDR2 SVGIG (reference sequence). There are 13 residues in the CDR3. Between the trimmed V and J ends, which lost 0 bases and 11 bases, there was a span of 13 bases. Combining iRepertoire HTBI primers with Arm-PCR of CDR3 regions, the authors built TCR beta libraries. TCRdb passed the multiplex PCR reads through MiXCR, listing each CDR3 protein once. The data contain 500,000 to 700,000 distinct CDR3 sequences, roughly 15% of them singletons. As for time point: newly diagnosed GD, antithyroid drugs for less than 3 months. PBMCs were the source of the RNA used for TCR sequencing. Around 10 milliliters of peripheral blood were taken and placed in EDTA tubes. These same records also appear under a second study, on T cells in Graves' hyperthyroidism and ophthalmopathy. From that study: Blood samples included most of the expanded thyroid clonotypes exceeding 0.001.

The rearrangement joins TRBV30 to TRBJ1-4; D uncertain. The specimen was peripheral blood mononuclear cells (PBMCs), collected at new diagnosis, from a patient treated with antithyroid drugs. This receptor was identified in a young woman with Graves disease. CDR3 sequence reads: CAWSVGSGRKLFF. The CDR3 DNA follows: TGTGCCTGGAGTGTGGGTTCGGGGAGGAAACTGTTTTTT. Together with reference TRBV30 and TRBJ1-4, the CDR3 gives the full variable domain: SQTIHQWPATLVQPVGSPLSLECTVEGTSNPNLYWYRQAAGRGLQLLFYSVGIGQISSEVPQNLSASRPQDRQFILSSKKLLLSDSGFYLCAWSVGSGRKLFFGSGTQLSVL.